This T cell receptor (beta chain) was documented in a study of shared clonotypes between healthy human individuals. Assay: immunoSEQ multiplex PCR; the TCRdb copy retains only in-frame clones and omits some. The table records about 480,000 clones, almost 80% of them present only once. The receptor's source is a woman aged 35 to 49 in good health. Some clones in this sample may be carry-over from other donors' samples. Sequencing input: PBMCs.

CDR3 residues: CASSPGIVPETQYF. The CDR3 bases are TGTGCCAGCAGTCCGGGAATTGTCCCTGAGACCCAGTACTTC. The V gene is TRBV28, the J gene TRBJ2-5, with D perhaps TRBD2 (5 bases). This CDR3 is 14 amino acids long. Germline V gene data show CDR1 as MDHEN and CDR2 as SYDVKM. The V end was cut by 5 bases, the J end by 5 bases, with 15 bases between.